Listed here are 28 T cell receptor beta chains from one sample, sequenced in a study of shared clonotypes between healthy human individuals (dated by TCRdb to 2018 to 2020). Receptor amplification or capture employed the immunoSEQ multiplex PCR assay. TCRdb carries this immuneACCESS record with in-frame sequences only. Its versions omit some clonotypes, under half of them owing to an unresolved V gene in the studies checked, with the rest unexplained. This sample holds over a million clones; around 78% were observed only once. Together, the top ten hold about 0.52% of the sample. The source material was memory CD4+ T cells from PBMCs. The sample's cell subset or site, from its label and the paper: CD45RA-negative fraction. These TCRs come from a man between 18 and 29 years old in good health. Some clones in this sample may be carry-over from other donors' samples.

This CDR3 is CASSQRGEQYF. DNA of the CDR3: TGTGCCAGCAGTCAGCGGGGCGAGCAGTACTTC. The rearrangement links TRBV28 to TRBJ2-7; 7 bases align to TRBD2. Germline CDR1 MDHEN, CDR2 SYDVKM. The V and J ends lost 5 bases and 6 bases, in that order; junction bases with no gene match: 1. CDR3 length: 11 residues. Together with reference TRBV28 and TRBJ2-7, the CDR3 gives the full variable domain: DVKVTQSSRYLVKRTGEKVFLECVQDMDHENMFWYRQDPGLGLRLIYFSYDVKMKEKGDIPEGYSVSREKKERFSLILESASTNQTSMYLCASSQRGEQYFGPGTRLTVT.

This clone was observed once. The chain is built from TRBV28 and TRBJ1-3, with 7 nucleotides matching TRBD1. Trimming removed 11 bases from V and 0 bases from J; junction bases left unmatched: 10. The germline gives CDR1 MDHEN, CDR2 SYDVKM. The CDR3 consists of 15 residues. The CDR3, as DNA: TGTGCCGGGGGACAGATGATACTCTCTGGAAACACCATATATTTT. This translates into CAGGQMILSGNTIYF.

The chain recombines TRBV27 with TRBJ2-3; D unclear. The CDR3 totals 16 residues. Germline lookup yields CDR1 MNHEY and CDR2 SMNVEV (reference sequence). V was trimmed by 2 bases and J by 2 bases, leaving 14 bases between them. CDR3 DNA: TGTGCCAGCAGTTTAGGGGAATCCCCCTACACAGATACGCAGTATTTT. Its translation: CASSLGESPYTDTQYF.

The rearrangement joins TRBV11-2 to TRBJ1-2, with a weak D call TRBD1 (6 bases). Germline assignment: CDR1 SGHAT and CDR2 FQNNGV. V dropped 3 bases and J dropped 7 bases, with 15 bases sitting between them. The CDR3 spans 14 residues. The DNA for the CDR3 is TGTGCCAGCAGCTTCGCAGGGGCCCGGGGTGGCTACACCTTC. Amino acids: CASSFAGARGGYTF.

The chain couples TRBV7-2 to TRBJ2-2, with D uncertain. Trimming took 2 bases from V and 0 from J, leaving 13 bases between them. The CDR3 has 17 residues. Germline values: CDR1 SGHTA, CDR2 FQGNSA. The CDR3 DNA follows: TGTGCCAGCAGCTTATTCGGCGGCAAAGCGAACACCGGGGAGCTGTTTTTT. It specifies CASSLFGGKANTGELFF. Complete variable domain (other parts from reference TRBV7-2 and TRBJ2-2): GAGVSQSPSNKVTEKGKDVELRCDPISGHTALYWYRQSLGQGLEFLIYFQGNSAPDKSGLPSDRFSAERTGGSVSTLTIQRTQQEDSAVYLCASSLFGGKANTGELFFGEGSRLTVL.

CDR3 sequence reads: CASSLAPGATYNEQFF. The DNA for the CDR3 is TGCGCCAGCAGCTTGGCACCGGGAGCAACCTACAATGAGCAGTTCTTC. The chain uses TRBV5-1 and TRBJ2-1, with a possible D match to TRBD2 (6 bases). Germline CDR1 is SGHRS and CDR2 is YFSETQ. Trimming took 0 bases from V and 2 from J, leaving 12 bases between them. The CDR3 runs to 16 residues.

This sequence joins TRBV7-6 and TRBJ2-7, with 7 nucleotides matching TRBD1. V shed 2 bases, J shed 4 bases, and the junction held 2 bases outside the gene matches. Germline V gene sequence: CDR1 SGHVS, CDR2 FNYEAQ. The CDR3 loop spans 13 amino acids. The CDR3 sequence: CASSLNRGYEQYF. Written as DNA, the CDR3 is TGTGCCAGCAGCTTAAACAGGGGATACGAGCAGTACTTC.

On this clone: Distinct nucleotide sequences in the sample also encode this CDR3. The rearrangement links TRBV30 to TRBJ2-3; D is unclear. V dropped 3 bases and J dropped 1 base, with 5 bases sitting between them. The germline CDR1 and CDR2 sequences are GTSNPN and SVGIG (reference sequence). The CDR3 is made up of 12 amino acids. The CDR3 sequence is CAWSPGTDTQYF. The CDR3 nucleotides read TGTGCCTGGAGCCCCGGCACAGATACGCAGTATTTT.

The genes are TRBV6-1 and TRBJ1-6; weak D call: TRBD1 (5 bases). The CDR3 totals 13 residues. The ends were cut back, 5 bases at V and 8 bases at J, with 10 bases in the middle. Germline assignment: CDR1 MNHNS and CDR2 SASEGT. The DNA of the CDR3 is TGTGCCAGCAGTCTACAGGAGTATTCACCCCTCCACTTT. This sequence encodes CASSLQEYSPLHF.

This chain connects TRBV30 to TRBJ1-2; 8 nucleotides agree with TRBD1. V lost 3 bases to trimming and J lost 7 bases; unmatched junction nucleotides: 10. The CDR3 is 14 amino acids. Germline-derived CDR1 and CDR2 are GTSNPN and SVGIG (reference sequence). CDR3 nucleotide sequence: TGTGCCTGGAGGGCAGGGGGCCGGGGTTTTGGCTACACCTTC. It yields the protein CAWRAGGRGFGYTF.

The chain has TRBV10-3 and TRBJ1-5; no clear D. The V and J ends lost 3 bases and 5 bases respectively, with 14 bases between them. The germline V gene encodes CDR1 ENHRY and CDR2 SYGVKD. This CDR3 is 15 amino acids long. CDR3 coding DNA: TGTGCCATCAGTGATCCCTTAAAACCTTATCAGCCCCAGCATTTT. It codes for CAISDPLKPYQPQHF.

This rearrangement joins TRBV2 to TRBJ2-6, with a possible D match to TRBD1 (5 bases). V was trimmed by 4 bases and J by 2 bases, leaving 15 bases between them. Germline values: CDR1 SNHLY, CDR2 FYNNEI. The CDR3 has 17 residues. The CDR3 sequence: CASSATLRAAGANVLTF. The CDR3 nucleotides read TGTGCCAGCAGTGCAACACTCAGGGCCGCTGGGGCCAACGTCCTGACTTTC.

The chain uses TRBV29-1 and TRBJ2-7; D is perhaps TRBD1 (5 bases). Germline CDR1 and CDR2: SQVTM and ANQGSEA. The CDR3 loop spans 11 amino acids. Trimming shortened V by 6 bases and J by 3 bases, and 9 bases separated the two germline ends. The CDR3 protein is CSVADSYEQYF. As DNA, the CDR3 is TGCAGCGTGGCAGACAGCTACGAGCAGTACTTC.

The CDR3 DNA follows: TGTGCCAGCAGCCCTACTAGCGTCTCCTACAATGAGCAGTTCTTC. This translates into CASSPTSVSYNEQFF. The V and J genes are TRBV7-9 and TRBJ2-1; TRBD2 aligns across 7 bases. There are 15 residues in the CDR3. Germline CDR1 SEHNR, CDR2 FQNEAQ (reference sequence). V gave up 5 bases and J gave up 0 bases; unmatched junction bases: 4.

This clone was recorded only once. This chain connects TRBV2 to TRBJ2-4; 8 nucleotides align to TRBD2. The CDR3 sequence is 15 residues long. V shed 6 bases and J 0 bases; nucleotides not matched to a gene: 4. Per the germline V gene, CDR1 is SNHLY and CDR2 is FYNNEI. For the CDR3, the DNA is TGTGCCAGCAGACCACTAGCGGTAGCCAAAAACATTCAGTACTTC. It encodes CASRPLAVAKNIQYF.

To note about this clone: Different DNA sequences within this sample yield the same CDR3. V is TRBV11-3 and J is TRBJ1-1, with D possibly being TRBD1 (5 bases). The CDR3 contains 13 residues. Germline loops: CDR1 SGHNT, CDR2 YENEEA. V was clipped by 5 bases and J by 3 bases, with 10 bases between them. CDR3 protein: CASSLRGDTEAFF. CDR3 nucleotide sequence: TGTGCCAGCAGCCTGAGGGGAGACACTGAAGCTTTCTTT.

This CDR3 is CASSEIGGSTDTQYF. CDR3 DNA sequence: TGTGCCAGCAGTGAAATCGGGGGGAGCACAGATACGCAGTATTTT. The V call is TRBV6-1, the J call TRBJ2-3, with 7 bases identical to TRBD2. In germline, CDR1 is MNHNS, CDR2 SASEGT. J lost 0 bases, V lost 2 bases, and 2 bases had no gene match. This CDR3 has 15 residues.

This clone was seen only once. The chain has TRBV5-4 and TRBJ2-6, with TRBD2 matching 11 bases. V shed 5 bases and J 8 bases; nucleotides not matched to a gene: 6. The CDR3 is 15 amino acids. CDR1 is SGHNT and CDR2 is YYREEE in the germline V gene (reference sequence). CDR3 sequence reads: CASSRTSGSSNVLTF. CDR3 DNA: TGTGCCAGCAGTAGGACTAGCGGGTCTTCCAACGTCCTGACTTTC.

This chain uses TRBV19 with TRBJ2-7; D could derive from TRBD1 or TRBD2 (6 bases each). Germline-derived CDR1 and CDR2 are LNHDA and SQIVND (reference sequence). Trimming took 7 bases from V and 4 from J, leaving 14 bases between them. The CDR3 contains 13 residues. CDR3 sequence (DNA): TGTGCCAGTACGGGGGAACAGGGTTACGAGCAGTACTTC. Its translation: CASTGEQGYEQYF. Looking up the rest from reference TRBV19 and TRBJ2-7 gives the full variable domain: DGGITQSPKYLFRKEGQNVTLSCEQNLNHDAMYWYRQDPGQGLRLIYYSQIVNDFQKGDIAEGYSVSREKKESFPLTVTSAQKNPTAFYLCASTGEQGYEQYFGPGTRLTVT.

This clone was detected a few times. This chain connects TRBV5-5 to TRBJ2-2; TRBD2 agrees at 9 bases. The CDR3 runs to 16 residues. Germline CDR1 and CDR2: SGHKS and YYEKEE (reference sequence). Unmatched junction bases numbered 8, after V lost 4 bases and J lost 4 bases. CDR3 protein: CASSPRTSVFTGELFF. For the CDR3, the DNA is TGTGCCAGCAGCCCGCGGACTAGCGTATTCACCGGGGAGCTGTTTTTT.

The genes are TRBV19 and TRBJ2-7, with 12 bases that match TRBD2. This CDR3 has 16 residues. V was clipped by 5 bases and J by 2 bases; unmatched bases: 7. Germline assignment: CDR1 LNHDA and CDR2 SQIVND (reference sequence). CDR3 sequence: CASSVRTSGATYEQYF. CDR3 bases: TGTGCCAGTAGTGTCCGGACTAGCGGGGCAACCTACGAGCAGTACTTC.

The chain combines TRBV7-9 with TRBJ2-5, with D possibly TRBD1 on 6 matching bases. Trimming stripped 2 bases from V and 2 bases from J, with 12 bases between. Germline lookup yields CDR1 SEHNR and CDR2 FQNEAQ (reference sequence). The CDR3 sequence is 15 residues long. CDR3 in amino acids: CASSLRGIEQETQYF. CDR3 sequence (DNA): TGTGCCAGCAGCTTAAGGGGGATAGAACAAGAGACCCAGTACTTC. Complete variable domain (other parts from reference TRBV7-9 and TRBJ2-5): DTGVSQNPRHKITKRGQNVTFRCDPISEHNRLYWYRQTLGQGPEFLTYFQNEAQLEKSRLLSDRFSAERPKGSFSTLEIQRTEQGDSAMYLCASSLRGIEQETQYFGPGTRLLVL.

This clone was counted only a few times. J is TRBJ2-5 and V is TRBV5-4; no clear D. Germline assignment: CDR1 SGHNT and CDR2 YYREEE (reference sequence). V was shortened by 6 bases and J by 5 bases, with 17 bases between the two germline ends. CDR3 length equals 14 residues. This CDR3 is CASTPGGVRETQYF. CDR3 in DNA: TGTGCCAGCACCCCGGGTGGGGTACGGGAGACCCAGTACTTC.

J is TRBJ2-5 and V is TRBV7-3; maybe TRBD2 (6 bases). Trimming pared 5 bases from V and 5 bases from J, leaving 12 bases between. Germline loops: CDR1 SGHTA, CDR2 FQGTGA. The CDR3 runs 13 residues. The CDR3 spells CASSPRTTETQYF. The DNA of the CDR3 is TGTGCCAGCAGCCCTAGGACTACCGAGACCCAGTACTTC.

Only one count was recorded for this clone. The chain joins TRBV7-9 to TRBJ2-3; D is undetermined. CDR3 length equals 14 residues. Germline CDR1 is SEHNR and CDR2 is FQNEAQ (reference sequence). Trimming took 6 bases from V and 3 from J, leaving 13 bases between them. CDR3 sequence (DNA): TGTGCCAGCAGTTCGACATTTGGGACAGATACGCAGTATTTT. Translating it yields CASSSTFGTDTQYF.

CDR3 sequence: CASVTVEGEAFF. DNA for the CDR3: TGTGCCAGCGTCACCGTCGAAGGTGAAGCTTTCTTT. The genes are TRBV6-6 and TRBJ1-1, with D unclear. Germline V gives CDR1 MNHNY, CDR2 SVGAGI (reference sequence). The CDR3 sequence is 12 residues long. V shed 8 bases and J shed 7 bases, with 14 bases lying between them.

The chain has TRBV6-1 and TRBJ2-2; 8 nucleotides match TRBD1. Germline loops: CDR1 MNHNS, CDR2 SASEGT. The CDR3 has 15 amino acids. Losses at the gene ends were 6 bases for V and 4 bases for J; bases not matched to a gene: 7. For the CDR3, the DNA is TGTGCCAGCAGCCCCCAGGGGGCCGGCACCGGGGAGCTGTTTTTT. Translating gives CASSPQGAGTGELFF.

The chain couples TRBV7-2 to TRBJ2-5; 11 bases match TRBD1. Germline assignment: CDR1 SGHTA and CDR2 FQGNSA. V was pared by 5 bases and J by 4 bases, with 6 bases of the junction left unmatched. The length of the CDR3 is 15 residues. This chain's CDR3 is CASSAGQGAGETQYF. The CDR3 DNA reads TGTGCCAGCAGCGCCGGACAGGGGGCGGGAGAGACCCAGTACTTC.